The 2 T cell receptor beta chains below all came from one sample that was sequenced in a study of blood T cell repertoires in COVID-19. Produced via immunoSEQ multiplex PCR; TCRdb's table is partial and in-frame only. This table has about 170,000 clones, 80% to 85% appearing once. The sample consisted of peripheral blood. These receptors were taken from a human donor with acute or convalescent COVID-19. The donor label of this sample is uncertain.

The J gene is TRBJ2-1, the V gene TRBV4-2, with 11 bases matching TRBD2. CDR1 is LGHNA and CDR2 is YNFKEQ in the germline V gene. V lost 4 bases and J lost 0; bases outside the gene matches: 5. This CDR3 is 17 amino acids long. For the CDR3, the DNA is TGTGCCAGCAGCCTAATACTAGCGGGGGTCTCCTACAATGAGCAGTTCTTC. It codes for CASSLILAGVSYNEQFF.

The V and J genes are TRBV2 and TRBJ2-7; unclear D gene. The length of the CDR3 is 13 residues. Germline V gene data show CDR1 as SNHLY and CDR2 as FYNNEI. Between the trimmed V and J ends, which lost 5 bases and 2 bases, there was a span of 10 bases. Here the CDR3 DNA reads TGTGCCAGCAGTAACAGTGTCACCTACGAGCAGTACTTC. The encoded protein is CASSNSVTYEQYF.